The 18 T cell receptor beta chains below were found in one sample sequenced in a study of CD8+ T cells in alopecia areata. It was cDNA, reverse transcribed from extracted RNA, that served as the sequencing template. Data came from immunoSEQ multiplex PCR; TCRdb stores just in-frame clones and leaves some out. The sample holds roughly 230,000 clones, approximately 47% seen once. The treatment here: oral pan-JAK inhibitor, 5-10 mg twice daily. The sequencing here drew on CD4+ T cells sorted from blood, taken around week 36, from a patient treated with tofacitinib. These TCRs come from a human donor with alopecia areata.

The chain employs TRBV10-2 and TRBJ2-6, with 8 bases identical to TRBD2. The CDR3 consists of 18 residues. Looked up from germline, CDR1 is WSHSY and CDR2 is SAAADI. The V segment lost 3 bases and the J segment 2 bases; nucleotides outside the gene matches: 9. The CDR3 sequence is CASSDSRGGTPGANVLTF. Here the CDR3 DNA reads TGCGCCAGCAGTGACTCTCGCGGGGGGACCCCTGGGGCCAACGTCCTGACTTTC.

This clone was found a few times. The same CDR3 is also encoded by other DNA sequences in this sample. The gene calls are TRBV29-1 and TRBJ1-4; no reliable D call. Looked up from germline, CDR1 is SQVTM and CDR2 is ANQGSEA. With 8 bases removed from V and 8 bases from J, the gap between germline ends came to 12 bases. The CDR3 has 11 residues. The CDR3 here is CSQAIGEKLFF. The CDR3, as DNA: TGCAGCCAAGCGATAGGAGAAAAACTGTTTTTT.

This sequence joins TRBV30 and TRBJ1-3, with D uncertain. This CDR3 is built from 11 residues. In germline, CDR1 is GTSNPN, CDR2 SVGIG (reference sequence). V was cut by 3 bases and J by 8 bases, with 8 bases left in between. The CDR3 protein is CAWSREDTIYF. DNA for the CDR3: TGTGCCTGGAGCCGAGAGGACACCATATATTTT.

There are many counts of this clone. The chain employs TRBV5-1 and TRBJ1-1; D remains unclear. The germline V gene encodes CDR1 SGHRS and CDR2 YFSETQ. Trimming cost V 0 bases and J 8 bases, with 11 bases left between them. The CDR3 extends over 13 amino acids. CDR3 in DNA: TGCGCCAGCAGCTTGGATCGCAGCAGGGAAGCTTTCTTT. Translating gives CASSLDRSREAFF. Full variable domain (remainder filled in from reference TRBV5-1 and TRBJ1-1): KAGVTQTPRYLIKTRGQQVTLSCSPISGHRSVSWYQQTPGQGLQFLFEYFSETQRNKGNFPGRFSGRQFSNSRSEMNVSTLELGDSALYLCASSLDRSREAFFGQGTRLTVV.

The chain employs TRBV4-1 and TRBJ1-2; no clear D. Per the germline V gene, CDR1 is MGHRA and CDR2 is YSYEKL. Trimming removed 3 bases from V and 0 bases from J, with 11 bases in between. There are 15 residues in the CDR3. The CDR3, as DNA: TGCGCCAGCAGCCAGATGGTCGAAGCTAACTATGGCTACACCTTC. It encodes CASSQMVEANYGYTF.

The gene calls are TRBV7-9 and TRBJ2-3; D gene ambiguous. Per germline, CDR1 SEHNR and CDR2 FQNEAQ (reference sequence). Trimming removed 5 bases from V and 5 bases from J, with 11 bases in between. The length of the CDR3 is 13 residues. The CDR3 is CASSLRMGDTQYF. The CDR3 nucleotides are TGTGCCAGCAGCCTTCGAATGGGAGATACGCAGTATTTT.

The V gene is TRBV28, the J gene TRBJ1-4; weak D call: TRBD1 (6 bases). CDR3 length equals 17 residues. Between the trimmed V and J ends, which lost 6 bases and 10 bases, there was a span of 27 bases. Germline CDR1 is MDHEN and CDR2 is SYDVKM. As DNA, the CDR3 is TGTGCCAGCAGCCCCGAATCGGTACAGGGACTGAAGCGAAAACTGTTTTTT. It translates to CASSPESVQGLKRKLFF.

CDR3 sequence reads: CASRGSSNQPQHF. CDR3 sequence (DNA): TGTGCCAGCAGGGGTTCGAGCAATCAGCCCCAGCATTTT. J is TRBJ1-5 and V is TRBV2; no clear D gene. Germline CDR1 and CDR2: SNHLY and FYNNEI. The CDR3 runs to 13 residues. The V end lost 6 bases, the J end lost 1 base, and 7 bases lay between the germline ends.

V gene TRBV4-2 combines with J gene TRBJ1-5, with unresolved D. The CDR3 loop spans 15 amino acids. Germline V CDR1 and CDR2: LGHNA, YNFKEQ. Deletions cut 0 bases from V and 0 bases from J, with 6 bases between. CDR3 bases: TGTGCCAGCAGCCAAGAGCACTATAGCAATCAGCCCCAGCATTTT. It translates to CASSQEHYSNQPQHF.

The chain has TRBV5-1 and TRBJ2-5, with 14 bases that match TRBD2. The CDR3 has 15 amino acids. Germline V CDR1 and CDR2: SGHRS, YFSETQ. V lost 7 bases and J lost 3; bases outside the gene matches: 5. The CDR3 sequence: CASQPGLAGEETQYF. The CDR3, as DNA: TGCGCCAGCCAACCGGGACTAGCGGGAGAAGAGACCCAGTACTTC.

There are a few counts of this clone. The chain combines TRBV18 with TRBJ1-1; D gene unclear. Per germline, CDR1 KGHSH and CDR2 LQKENI. The V and J ends lost 2 bases and 5 bases respectively, with 6 bases between them. The CDR3 spans 12 residues. CDR3 in amino acids: CASSPEGTEAFF. The CDR3 coding sequence is TGTGCCAGCTCACCAGAGGGAACTGAAGCTTTCTTT.

This clone has more than one count but fewer than ten. The V call is TRBV5-1, the J call TRBJ1-2, with TRBD1 matching over 7 bases. Germline trimming cut 0 bases from V and 6 bases from J; bases unmatched to any gene: 5. There are 14 residues in the CDR3. Germline assignment: CDR1 SGHRS and CDR2 YFSETQ. CDR3 nucleotides: TGCGCCAGCAGCTTGGACAGGGGAACGGATGGCTACACCTTC. This gives the protein CASSLDRGTDGYTF. Combining the CDR3 with reference TRBV5-1 and TRBJ1-2 gives the whole variable domain KAGVTQTPRYLIKTRGQQVTLSCSPISGHRSVSWYQQTPGQGLQFLFEYFSETQRNKGNFPGRFSGRQFSNSRSEMNVSTLELGDSALYLCASSLDRGTDGYTFGSGTRLTVV.

The genes are TRBV9 and TRBJ1-1; tentative D call: TRBD1 (5 bases). The germline V gene encodes CDR1 SGDLS and CDR2 YYNGEE. The CDR3 covers 17 residues. Trimming pared 0 bases from V and 4 bases from J, leaving 19 bases between. The CDR3 spells CASSVVEQAAGGTEAFF. CDR3 DNA sequence: TGTGCCAGCAGCGTAGTGGAACAGGCAGCGGGCGGCACTGAAGCTTTCTTT. Based on the CDR3 plus reference TRBV9 and TRBJ1-1, the full variable domain is DSGVTQTPKHLITATGQRVTLRCSPRSGDLSVYWYQQSLDQGLQFLIQYYNGEERAKGNILERFSAQQFPDLHSELNLSSLELGDSALYFCASSVVEQAAGGTEAFFGQGTRLTVV.

The V gene is TRBV30, the J gene TRBJ1-1; D perhaps matches TRBD1 (5 bases). This CDR3 has 14 amino acids. Trimming removed 3 bases from V and 0 bases from J, with 11 bases in between. Germline lookup yields CDR1 GTSNPN and CDR2 SVGIG (reference sequence). The CDR3 protein is CAWREGQVNTEAFF. The CDR3 nucleotides are TGTGCCTGGAGGGAAGGACAAGTGAACACTGAAGCTTTCTTT. Filled out from reference TRBV30 and TRBJ1-1, the complete variable domain reads SQTIHQWPATLVQPVGSPLSLECTVEGTSNPNLYWYRQAAGRGLQLLFYSVGIGQISSEVPQNLSASRPQDRQFILSSKKLLLSDSGFYLCAWREGQVNTEAFFGQGTRLTVV.

The rearrangement uses TRBV5-1 and TRBJ2-7; perhaps D is TRBD1 or TRBD2 (5 bases each). Germline V gene data show CDR1 as SGHRS and CDR2 as YFSETQ. Trimming cost V 1 base and J 5 bases, with 16 bases left between them. This CDR3 has 15 residues. The CDR3 sequence is CASSLRMGPTDEQYF. As DNA, the CDR3 is TGCGCCAGCAGCTTGAGGATGGGACCTACGGACGAGCAGTACTTC.

This clone was detected once. The chain has TRBV6-6 and TRBJ2-7; the match to TRBD2 covers 12 bases. V was pared by 5 bases and J by 3 bases, with 2 bases of the junction left unmatched. This CDR3 is 14 amino acids long. Germline V gene lookup returns CDR1 MNHNY and CDR2 SVGAGI (reference sequence). In DNA, the CDR3 is TGTGCCAGCAGTCGGACTAGCGGGATCTACGAGCAGTACTTC. It yields the protein CASSRTSGIYEQYF.

DNA for the CDR3: TGTGCCAGCAGCTTAGGGAGCCGAGGAGAGACCCAGTACTTC. Translation: CASSLGSRGETQYF. The rearrangement uses TRBV7-2 and TRBJ2-5; D not certain. The CDR3 covers 14 residues. V lost 1 base and J 4 bases, leaving 10 bases between the germline ends. Germline V gene lookup returns CDR1 SGHTA and CDR2 FQGNSA.

The V call is TRBV29-1, the J call TRBJ2-7; D is perhaps TRBD2 (6 bases). The V end lost 3 bases, the J end lost 4 bases, and 10 bases lay between the germline ends. CDR1 is SQVTM, CDR2 ANQGSEA, per germline. CDR3 size: 12 residues. In DNA, the CDR3 is TGCAGCGTTGATGACGGGGGATACGAGCAGTACTTC. It translates to CSVDDGGYEQYF.